Each of the 10 T cell receptor beta chains below was sequenced from the same sample in a study of T cells in Graves' hyperthyroidism and ophthalmopathy (dated by TCRdb to between 2019 and 2020). The library relied on multiplex PCR. TCRdb lists the instrument as Illumina HiSeq 2000. Amplification of TCR beta CDR3 regions was carried out from RNA transcripts. For the first round of RT-PCR on the TCR CDR3, the HTBI primer set was used together with the Qiagen OneStep RT-PCR kit. TCRdb redid the processing of the public reads, applying fastp at Q25 and MiXCR, and retained in-frame beta chains. Rows matching on CDR3 protein sequence are summarized as one entry with the most common DNA and genes. For this sample the table gives 600,000 to 650,000 distinct CDR3 sequences, of which around 15% were detected only once. The leading ten clones occupy less than 4.5% of the sample. The sample was blood. These receptors were obtained from a woman in her twenties or thirties with Graves' hyperthyroidism.

This clonotype has at least ten counts. The chain joins TRBV27 to TRBJ2-2, with 11 bases that match TRBD2. There are 17 residues in the CDR3. Germline V gene sequence: CDR1 MNHEY, CDR2 SMNVEV (reference sequence). The junction had 10 bases not matched to a gene; V was cut back by 3 bases and J by 7 bases. The CDR3: CASSFRLLAGVLGELFF. The CDR3 DNA reads as TGTGCCAGCAGTTTCCGATTACTAGCGGGAGTGCTCGGGGAGCTGTTTTTT.

This clonotype showed up just once. This chain joins TRBV12-3 or TRBV12-4 and TRBJ1-1, with D possibly matching TRBD1 (5 bases). This CDR3 has 13 residues. Trimming shortened V by 8 bases and J by 0 bases, and 10 bases separated the two germline ends. The CDR3 bases are TGTGCCAGCTGGGGGGTCATGAACACTGAAGCTTTCTTT. Translation gives CASWGVMNTEAFF.

The genes are TRBV18 and TRBJ1-1, with 7 bases that match TRBD1. This CDR3 is built from 15 residues. From germline, CDR1 is KGHSH and CDR2 LQKENI. Trimming cost V 3 bases and J 4 bases; bases outside gene matches: 8. Here the CDR3 reads CASSPFPGGVTEAFF. DNA of the CDR3: TGTGCCAGCTCACCGTTTCCAGGGGGTGTCACTGAAGCTTTCTTT.

The V gene is TRBV9, the J gene TRBJ2-1, with TRBD2 identical over 9 bases. Losses at the gene ends were 4 bases for V and 7 bases for J; bases not matched to a gene: 6. Germline-derived CDR1 and CDR2 are SGDLS and YYNGEE. The CDR3 is 14 amino acids. The CDR3 DNA reads as TGTGCCAGCAGCTATCTGACTAGCGGTAATGAGCAGTTCTTC. It yields the protein CASSYLTSGNEQFF.

Comment on this clonotype: A much larger clone sits a single nucleotide away, making a read error possible. This chain links TRBV6-1 with TRBJ1-1; D might be TRBD1 (6 bases). This CDR3 is built from 14 residues. The germline V gene encodes CDR1 MNHNS and CDR2 SASEGT. Here the CDR3 DNA reads TGTACCAGCAGACCACAGGGAAGTCGCACTGAAGCTTTCTTT. Amino acid sequence: CTSRPQGSRTEAFF.

This clonotype was counted at least ten times. This chain uses TRBV20-1 with TRBJ1-4; D is unresolved. The V and J ends lost 0 bases and 8 bases respectively, with 13 bases between them. This CDR3 spans 14 amino acids. Germline loops: CDR1 DFQATT, CDR2 SNEGSKA (reference sequence). CDR3 sequence reads: CSARDPGNWEKLFF. The CDR3 nucleotides read TGCAGTGCTAGAGATCCGGGGAATTGGGAAAAACTGTTTTTT.

The chain's CDR3 is CASSSDQEKLFF. DNA for the CDR3: TGTGCCAGCAGTTCGGACCAGGAAAAACTGTTTTTT. The gene calls are TRBV6-1 and TRBJ1-4; the D is unclear. V was trimmed by 5 bases and J by 8 bases, leaving 9 bases between them. This CDR3 contains 12 residues. From germline, CDR1 is MNHNS and CDR2 SASEGT.

At least ten counts were recorded for this clonotype. This chain connects TRBV20-1 to TRBJ2-5; possible D gene TRBD1, 5 bases. Germline CDR1 DFQATT, CDR2 SNEGSKA (reference sequence). With 6 bases removed from V and 0 bases from J, the gap between germline ends came to 17 bases. The CDR3 totals 15 residues. The CDR3 loop reads CSASRPVGDQETQYF. CDR3 coding DNA: TGCAGTGCCTCCCGTCCCGTAGGGGACCAAGAGACCCAGTACTTC.

This clonotype came up many times. The chain has TRBV28 and TRBJ2-7; tentatively, D is TRBD1 (6 bases). The CDR3 runs to 12 residues. V lost 7 bases to trimming and J lost 7 bases, with 14 bases between them. Germline assignment: CDR1 MDHEN and CDR2 SYDVKM. CDR3 amino acids: CASNTGPLEQYF. The CDR3 bases are TGTGCCAGCAACACAGGGCCCCTGGAGCAGTACTTC.

This clonotype came up many times. This chain joins TRBV12-3 or TRBV12-4 and TRBJ2-5; the match to TRBD2 covers 10 bases. The V and J ends lost 1 base and 5 bases, in that order; junction bases with no gene match: 7. The CDR3 is 16 amino acids. The CDR3 protein is CASSLGASGSLETQYF. DNA for the CDR3: TGTGCCAGCAGTTTAGGTGCTAGCGGGAGTTTGGAGACCCAGTACTTC.